The rows below give T cell receptor beta chains drawn from one sample of a study of early T cells in non-severe SARS-CoV-2 infection. TCRdb fed the 5' RACE reads into MiXCR, producing one record per CDR3 protein. Of about 83,000 distinct CDR3 sequences detected, roughly an eighth appear once; the ten largest clones hold 1.2% to 1.5%. The sequenced sample consisted of whole blood. Every receptor here comes from an adult who was a healthcare worker with PCR-confirmed SARS-CoV-2 infection or an uninfected control (not recorded which). Both conserved end residues are part of each CDR3.

j_call v_call cdr3_aa
TRBJ2-3 TRBV6-4 CASSDGDRGTDTQYF
TRBJ1-1 TRBV7-2 CASSWWDRGEAFF
TRBJ2-7 TRBV19 CASSMIGQGFYEQYF
TRBJ2-1 TRBV5-4 CASSHPDSDEQFF
TRBJ2-7 TRBV30 CAWRRQGGNEQYF
TRBJ2-7 TRBV18 CASSPGTTYEQYF
TRBJ1-2 TRBV30 CAWTPDRASGYTF
TRBJ2-4 TRBV27 CASSPEALQNIQYF
TRBJ1-5 TRBV7-2 CASSQGTQPQHF
TRBJ2-3 TRBV5-1 CASSLGLGQGAGDTQYF
TRBJ2-7 TRBV5-3 CARSSGPGEQYF
TRBJ2-5 TRBV19 CASSIYGRGASGTQYF
TRBJ2-5 TRBV11-2 CASSPGTGQETQYF
TRBJ2-2 TRBV7-9 CASSLAFSTSATGELFF
TRBJ2-1 TRBV5-5 CASIRTSSYNEQFF
TRBJ1-5 TRBV9 CANAPRVNQPQHF
TRBJ2-1 TRBV5-6 CASSLGGKNEQFF
TRBJ2-7 TRBV18 CASSRPGTYEQYF
TRBJ1-5 TRBV6-6 CASSHRGGNQPQHF
TRBJ2-2 TRBV4-3 CASSQDKGLSGELFF
TRBJ2-1 TRBV7-8 CASSAGGLAGDNEQFF
TRBJ1-1 TRBV12-3/TRBV12-4 CASSPRGWSGEAFF
TRBJ1-1 TRBV3-1 CASSRPNVGGTEAFF
TRBJ1-5 TRBV6-6 CASRGGQVQPQHF
TRBJ1-1 TRBV7-9 CASSPRRDNPEAFF
TRBJ2-7 TRBV7-6 CASSLDSRFREQYF
TRBJ1-1 TRBV28 CASAKPTGQAFF
TRBJ2-7 TRBV19 CASSTSVLSSSYEQYF
TRBJ2-3 TRBV12-3/TRBV12-4 CASSGRGRGSDTQYF
TRBJ2-3 TRBV7-6 CASSFPDRDGTQYF
TRBJ2-3 TRBV12-3/TRBV12-4 CASSQEPVGDTQYF